One TCR beta chain is described in this entry. Its antigen is currently unknown. The data were obtained in a study of chemoradiotherapy in HPV16-positive cancers. At the level of the study: Candidate HPV-specific T-cell clones and common TCR motifs came from functional assays in two HPV16-positive patients. Overall study findings and caveats: The functional HPV-specific definition rests on just a couple of HPV16-positive patients. Non-HPV-specific T cells did not expand in tumors during treatment, whereas candidate HPV-specific clones and E7-related motifs did.

Over chemoradiotherapy, repertoires were sampled more than once. V was pared by 5 bases and J by 6 bases, with 12 bases between. Germline V gene lookup returns CDR1 SGHTA and CDR2 FQGNSA. This CDR3 has 13 amino acids. The assay was immunoSEQ multiplex PCR, and TCRdb's table has in-frame clones only and misses some. The data show 50,000 to 55,000 clones, about 88% seen once. The sample here was blood, taken from a patient who underwent chemoradiotherapy. The sequence was collected from a human donor with HPV-associated anogenital cancer. The chain links TRBV7-2 to TRBJ2-3, with a possible D match to TRBD1 (5 bases). CDR3 coding DNA: TGTGCCAGCAGCCCGACAGACCTGGATACGCAGTATTTT. Amino acid sequence: CASSPTDLDTQYF.